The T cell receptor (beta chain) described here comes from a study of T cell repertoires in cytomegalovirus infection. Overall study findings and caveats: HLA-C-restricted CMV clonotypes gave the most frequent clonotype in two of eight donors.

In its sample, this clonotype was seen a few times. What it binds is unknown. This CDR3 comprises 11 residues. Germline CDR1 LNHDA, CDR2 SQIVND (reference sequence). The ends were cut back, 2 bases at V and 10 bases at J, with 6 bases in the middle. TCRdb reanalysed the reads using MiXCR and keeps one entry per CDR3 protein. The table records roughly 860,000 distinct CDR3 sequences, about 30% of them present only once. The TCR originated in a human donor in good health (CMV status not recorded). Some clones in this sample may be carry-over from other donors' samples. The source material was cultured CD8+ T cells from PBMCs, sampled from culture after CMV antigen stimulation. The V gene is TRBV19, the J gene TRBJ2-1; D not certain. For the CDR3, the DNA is TGTGCCAGTAGTATATGGAAGGAGCAGTTCTTC. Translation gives CASSIWKEQFF.